These 5 T cell receptor beta chains were all obtained from the same sample, sequenced in a study of blood T cell repertoires in COVID-19. TCRdb's table, derived via immunoSEQ multiplex PCR, lists solely in-frame clones and lacks some. The sample consists of tens of thousands of clones, around 90% of them appearing once. The sequenced sample was peripheral blood. The receptors shown here come from a human donor in a cohort sampled during active COVID-19.

CDR3 residues: CASSFGQGAQETQYF. The CDR3 DNA is TGTGCCAGCAGCTTCGGACAGGGGGCCCAAGAGACCCAGTACTTC. V and J are TRBV7-8 and TRBJ2-5; 11 bases align to TRBD1. The V gene end was trimmed by 3 bases and the J gene end by 1 base; junction bases not matched to a gene: 1. This CDR3 is built from 15 residues. Per the germline V gene, CDR1 is SGHVS and CDR2 is FQNEAQ.

The V gene is TRBV4-2, the J gene TRBJ2-7; no definite D call. Germline V gives CDR1 LGHNA, CDR2 YNFKEQ. CDR3 size: 15 residues. Trimming stripped 4 bases from V and 0 bases from J, with 13 bases between. The CDR3 here is CASSPEPLSSYEQYF. CDR3 DNA sequence: TGTGCCAGCAGCCCTGAGCCACTGAGCTCCTACGAGCAGTACTTC.

A few counts support this clone. V is TRBV2 and J is TRBJ2-2; 7 bases are a match to TRBD2. Per the germline V gene, CDR1 is SNHLY and CDR2 is FYNNEI. The CDR3 consists of 14 residues. The junction had 4 bases not matched to a gene; V was cut back by 4 bases and J by 5 bases. The CDR3 loop reads CASSVVAGTGELFF. CDR3 DNA: TGTGCCAGCAGTGTGGTAGCGGGTACCGGGGAGCTGTTTTTT.

The genes are TRBV11-2 and TRBJ2-3, with no clear D. The germline gives CDR1 SGHAT, CDR2 FQNNGV. Trimming left V 4 bases short and J 1 base short, with 12 bases between. This CDR3 contains 15 residues. The CDR3 nucleotides are TGTGCCAGCAGCTACACCGTGATCGGCACAGATACGCAGTATTTT. Amino acid sequence: CASSYTVIGTDTQYF.

The chain is built from TRBV18 and TRBJ1-6; D is possibly TRBD1 (6 bases). This CDR3 spans 15 amino acids. Germline V gives CDR1 KGHSH, CDR2 LQKENI. Trimming took 1 base from V and 10 from J, leaving 14 bases between them. CDR3 residues: CASSPRQGRVSPLHF. The CDR3 nucleotides read TGTGCCAGCTCACCACGGCAGGGGAGGGTATCACCCCTCCACTTT.